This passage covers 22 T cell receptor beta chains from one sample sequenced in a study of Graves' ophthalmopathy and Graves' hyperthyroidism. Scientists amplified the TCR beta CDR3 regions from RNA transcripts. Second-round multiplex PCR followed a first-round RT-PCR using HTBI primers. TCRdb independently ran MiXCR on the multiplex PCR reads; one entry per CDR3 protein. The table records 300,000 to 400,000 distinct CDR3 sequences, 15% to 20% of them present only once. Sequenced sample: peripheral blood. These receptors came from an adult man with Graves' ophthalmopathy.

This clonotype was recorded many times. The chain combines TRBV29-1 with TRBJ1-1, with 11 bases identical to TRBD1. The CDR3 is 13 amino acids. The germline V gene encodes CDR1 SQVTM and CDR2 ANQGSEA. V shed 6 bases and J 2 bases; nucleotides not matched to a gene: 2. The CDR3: CSVGTGGNTEAFF. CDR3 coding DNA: TGCAGCGTGGGGACAGGGGGAAACACTGAAGCTTTCTTT.

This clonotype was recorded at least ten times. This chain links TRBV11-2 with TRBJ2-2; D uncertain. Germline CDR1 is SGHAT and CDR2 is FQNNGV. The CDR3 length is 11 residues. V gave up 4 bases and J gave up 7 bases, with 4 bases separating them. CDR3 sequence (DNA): TGTGCCAGCAGCTGGTACGGGGAGCTGTTTTTT. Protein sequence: CASSWYGELFF.

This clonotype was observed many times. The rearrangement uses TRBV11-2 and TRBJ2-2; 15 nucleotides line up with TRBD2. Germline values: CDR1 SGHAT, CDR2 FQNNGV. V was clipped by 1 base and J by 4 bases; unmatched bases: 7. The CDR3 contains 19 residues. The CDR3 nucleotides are TGTGCCAGCAGCTTAGTAGGACTAGCGGGGGGGAAAGGCACCGGGGAGCTGTTTTTT. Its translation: CASSLVGLAGGKGTGELFF.

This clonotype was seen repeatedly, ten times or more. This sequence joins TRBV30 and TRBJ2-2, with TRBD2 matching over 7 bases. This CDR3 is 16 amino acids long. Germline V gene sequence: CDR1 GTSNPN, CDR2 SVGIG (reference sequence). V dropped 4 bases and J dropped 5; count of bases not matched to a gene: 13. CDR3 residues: CAWKLVAGLRTGELFF. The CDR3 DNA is TGTGCCTGGAAATTGGTAGCGGGTCTTCGGACCGGGGAGCTGTTTTTT.

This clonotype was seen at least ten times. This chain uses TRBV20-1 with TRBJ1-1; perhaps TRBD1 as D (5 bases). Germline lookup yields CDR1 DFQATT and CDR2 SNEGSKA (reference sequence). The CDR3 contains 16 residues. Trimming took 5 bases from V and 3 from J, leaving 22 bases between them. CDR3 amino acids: CSAGGYGHFPDTEAFF. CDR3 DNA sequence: TGCAGTGCTGGAGGGTATGGACACTTCCCGGACACTGAAGCTTTCTTT.

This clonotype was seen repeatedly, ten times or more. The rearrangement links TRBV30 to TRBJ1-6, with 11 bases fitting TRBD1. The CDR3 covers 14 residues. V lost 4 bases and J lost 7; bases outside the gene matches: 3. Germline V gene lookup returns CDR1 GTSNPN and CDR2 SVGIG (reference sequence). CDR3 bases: TGTGCCTGGACATGGGACAGGGGGAATTCACCCCTCCACTTT. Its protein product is CAWTWDRGNSPLHF.

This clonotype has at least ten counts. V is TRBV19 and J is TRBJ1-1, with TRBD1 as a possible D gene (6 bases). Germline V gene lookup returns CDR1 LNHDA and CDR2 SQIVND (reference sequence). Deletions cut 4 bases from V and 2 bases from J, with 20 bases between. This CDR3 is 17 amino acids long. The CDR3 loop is CASSTGVYGGSNTEAFF. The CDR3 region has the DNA TGTGCCAGTAGTACAGGGGTGTACGGGGGCTCTAACACTGAAGCTTTCTTT.

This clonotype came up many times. Here the CDR3 DNA reads TGTGCCAGCACGGGTTCCTCCCCGTTTGGATATGGCTACACCTTC. The encoded protein is CASTGSSPFGYGYTF. The rearrangement uses TRBV7-9 and TRBJ1-2; D ambiguous. This CDR3 spans 15 amino acids. Looked up from germline, CDR1 is SEHNR and CDR2 is FQNEAQ (reference sequence). Trimming removed 7 bases from V and 5 bases from J, with 20 bases in between.

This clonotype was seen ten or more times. The CDR3 sequence is CASSVTDYGYTF. CDR3 in DNA: TGTGCCAGCAGTGTGACAGACTATGGCTACACCTTC. The chain recombines TRBV28 with TRBJ1-2; a weak D match, TRBD1 (5 bases). The V gene lost 5 bases and the J gene lost 3 bases, with 7 bases spanning the gap. CDR1 is MDHEN, CDR2 SYDVKM, per germline. The CDR3 totals 12 residues.

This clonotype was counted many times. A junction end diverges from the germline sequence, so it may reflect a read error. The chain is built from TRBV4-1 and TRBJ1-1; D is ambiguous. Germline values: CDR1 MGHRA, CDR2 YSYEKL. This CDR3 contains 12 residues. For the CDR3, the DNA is TGCGTCAGCAGCCAATTCGGAGCCGAAGCTTTCTTT. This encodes CVSSQFGAEAFF.

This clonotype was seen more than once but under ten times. CDR3 sequence reads: CASRQPGTGAVYEQYF. The CDR3 DNA is TGTGCCAGCAGGCAACCTGGGACAGGGGCCGTCTACGAGCAGTACTTC. The chain carries TRBV6-5 and TRBJ2-7, with 10 positions matching TRBD1. J gave up 3 bases and V 6 bases, and 11 bases lay outside the gene matches. The V gene's germline CDR1 is MNHEY and CDR2 SVGAGI. The CDR3 totals 16 residues.

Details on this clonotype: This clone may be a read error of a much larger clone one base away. CDR3 nucleotides: TGTGCCAGCAGTTTTGAGGAATCAGCCCTCCACTTT. Encoded protein: CASSFEESALHF. V and J are TRBV12-3 or TRBV12-4 and TRBJ1-6; D unresolved. V shed 3 bases and J shed 14 bases, with 11 bases lying between them. The CDR3 contains 12 residues.

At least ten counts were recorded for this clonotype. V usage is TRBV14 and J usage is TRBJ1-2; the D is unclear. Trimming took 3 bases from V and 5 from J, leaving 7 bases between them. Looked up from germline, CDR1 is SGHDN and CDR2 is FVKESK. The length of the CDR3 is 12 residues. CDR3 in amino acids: CASSQLGYGYTF. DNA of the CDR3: TGTGCCAGCAGCCAGCTGGGTTATGGCTACACCTTC.

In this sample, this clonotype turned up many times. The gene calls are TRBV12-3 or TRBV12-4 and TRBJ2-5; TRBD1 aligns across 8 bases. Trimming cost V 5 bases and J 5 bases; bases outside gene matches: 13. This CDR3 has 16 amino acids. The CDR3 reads CASSPRLQGAGETQYF. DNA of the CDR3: TGTGCCAGCAGTCCCCGCCTGCAGGGGGCGGGGGAGACCCAGTACTTC.

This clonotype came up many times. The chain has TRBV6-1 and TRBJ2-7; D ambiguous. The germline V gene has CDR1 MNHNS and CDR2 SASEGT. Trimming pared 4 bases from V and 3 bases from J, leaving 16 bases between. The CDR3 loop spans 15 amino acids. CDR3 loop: CASSGPRQRDYEQYF. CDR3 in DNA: TGTGCCAGCAGTGGCCCGAGGCAGCGCGACTACGAGCAGTACTTC.

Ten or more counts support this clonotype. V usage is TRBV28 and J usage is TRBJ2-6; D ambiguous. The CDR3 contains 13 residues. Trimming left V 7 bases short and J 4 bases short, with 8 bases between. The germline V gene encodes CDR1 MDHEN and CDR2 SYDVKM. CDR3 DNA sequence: TGTGCCAGCAACCTATCAGGGGCCAACGTCCTGACTTTC. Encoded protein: CASNLSGANVLTF.

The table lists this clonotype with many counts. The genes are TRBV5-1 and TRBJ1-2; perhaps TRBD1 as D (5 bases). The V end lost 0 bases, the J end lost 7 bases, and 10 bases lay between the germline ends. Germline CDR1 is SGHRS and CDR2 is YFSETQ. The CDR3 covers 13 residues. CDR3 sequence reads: CASSLEGESGYTF. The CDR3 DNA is TGCGCCAGCAGCTTGGAAGGGGAGAGTGGCTACACCTTC.

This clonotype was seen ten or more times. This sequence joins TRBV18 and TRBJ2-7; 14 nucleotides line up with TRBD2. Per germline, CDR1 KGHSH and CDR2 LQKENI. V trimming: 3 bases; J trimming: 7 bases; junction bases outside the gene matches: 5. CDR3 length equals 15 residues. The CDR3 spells CASSPTSGRDLEQYF. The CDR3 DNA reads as TGTGCCAGCTCACCGACTAGCGGGAGGGATTTGGAGCAGTACTTC.

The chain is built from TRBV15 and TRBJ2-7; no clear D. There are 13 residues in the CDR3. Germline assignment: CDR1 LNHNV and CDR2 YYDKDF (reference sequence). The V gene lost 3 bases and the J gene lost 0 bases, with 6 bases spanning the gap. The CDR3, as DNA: TGTGCCACCAGCAGCCTCTACTCCTACGAGCAGTACTTC. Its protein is CATSSLYSYEQYF.

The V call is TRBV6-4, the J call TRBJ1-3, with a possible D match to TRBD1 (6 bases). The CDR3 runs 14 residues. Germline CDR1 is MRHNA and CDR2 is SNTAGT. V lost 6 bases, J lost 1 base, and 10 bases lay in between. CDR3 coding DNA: TGTGCCAGCAGCAGGGGTGAATCTGGAAACACCATATATTTT. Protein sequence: CASSRGESGNTIYF.

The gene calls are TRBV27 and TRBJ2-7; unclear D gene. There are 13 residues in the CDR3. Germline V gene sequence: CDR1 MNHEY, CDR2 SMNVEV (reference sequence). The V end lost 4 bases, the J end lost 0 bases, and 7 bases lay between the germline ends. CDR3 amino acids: CASSWAHSYEQYF. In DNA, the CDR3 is TGTGCCAGCAGTTGGGCCCACTCCTACGAGCAGTACTTC.

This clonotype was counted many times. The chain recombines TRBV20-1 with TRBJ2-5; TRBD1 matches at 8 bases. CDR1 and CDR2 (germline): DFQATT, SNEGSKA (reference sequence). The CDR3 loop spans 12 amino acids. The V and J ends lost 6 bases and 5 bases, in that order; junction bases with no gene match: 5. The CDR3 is CSAPGQVETQYF. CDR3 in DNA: TGCAGTGCCCCGGGACAGGTTGAGACCCAGTACTTC.